The entry below gives a single T cell receptor (beta chain) sequence along with its context. This entry belongs to a study of T cells in Graves' hyperthyroidism and ophthalmopathy. CDR1 and CDR2 (germline): SGHTA, FQGNSA. Trimming took 0 bases from V and 7 from J, leaving 9 bases between them. The CDR3 loop spans 13 amino acids. TCR beta CDR3 regions were amplified from RNA. The TCR CDR3 first-round RT-PCR relied on the HTBI primer set. Each CDR3 protein gets one entry after TCRdb re-called the multiplex PCR reads with MiXCR. The sample has approximately 560,000 distinct CDR3 sequences, under 60% seen once.

The source material was peripheral blood or thyroid tissue (not recorded which). This chain joins TRBV7-2 and TRBJ2-5; D is ambiguous. The sequence was obtained from a woman between 18 and 29 years old with Graves' hyperthyroidism. The CDR3, as DNA: TGTGCCAGCAGCTTAGCGACAAGAGGGACCCAGTACTTC. The encoded protein is CASSLATRGTQYF.